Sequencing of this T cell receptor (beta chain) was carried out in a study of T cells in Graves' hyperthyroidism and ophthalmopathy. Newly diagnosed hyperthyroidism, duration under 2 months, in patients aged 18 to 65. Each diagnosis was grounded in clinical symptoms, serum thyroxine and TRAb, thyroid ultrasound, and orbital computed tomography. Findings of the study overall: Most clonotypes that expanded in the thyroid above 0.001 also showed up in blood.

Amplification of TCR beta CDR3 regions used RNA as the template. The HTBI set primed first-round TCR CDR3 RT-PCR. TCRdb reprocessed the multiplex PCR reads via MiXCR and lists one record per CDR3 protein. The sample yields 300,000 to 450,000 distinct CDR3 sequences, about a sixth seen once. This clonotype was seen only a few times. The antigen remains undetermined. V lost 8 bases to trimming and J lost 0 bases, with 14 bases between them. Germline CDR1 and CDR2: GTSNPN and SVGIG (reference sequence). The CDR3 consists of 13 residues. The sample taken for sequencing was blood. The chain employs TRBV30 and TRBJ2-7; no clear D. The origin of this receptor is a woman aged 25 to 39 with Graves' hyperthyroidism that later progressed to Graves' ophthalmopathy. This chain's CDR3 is CAQWAASSYEQYF. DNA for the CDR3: TGTGCCCAATGGGCAGCGAGCTCCTACGAGCAGTACTTC.